A single sample is the source of the 29 T cell receptor beta chains below, sequenced in a study of PD-1 blockade in classical Hodgkin lymphoma. The table came from immunoSEQ multiplex PCR; TCRdb's copy has only in-frame clones and leaves some out. The sample holds 65,000 to 95,000 clones, 75% to 90% seen once. Every patient relapsed after autologous stem cell transplantation, and brentuximab vedotin exposure varied. The sample consisted of peripheral blood mononuclear cells (PBMCs), taken at baseline. The receptors derive from a human donor with classical Hodgkin lymphoma.

The table lists this clone with a count of one. The chain is built from TRBV12-5 and TRBJ2-2; a weak D match, TRBD2 (5 bases). CDR3 size: 13 residues. Germline-derived CDR1 and CDR2 are LGHNT and FRNRAP. The V and J ends lost 9 bases and 1 base respectively, with 9 bases between them. Here the CDR3 DNA reads TGTGCTAGGGGAGCCATGAACACCGGGGAGCTGTTTTTT. Its translation: CARGAMNTGELFF.

This chain connects TRBV11-3 to TRBJ2-5, with D hard to call. Trimming cost V 5 bases and J 4 bases, with 14 bases left between them. Germline values: CDR1 SGHNT, CDR2 YENEEA. The length of the CDR3 is 14 residues. CDR3 sequence: CASSEGAVRETQYF. In DNA form, the CDR3 reads TGTGCCAGCAGCGAAGGAGCCGTACGAGAGACCCAGTACTTC.

The chain carries TRBV9 and TRBJ1-6, with D possibly being TRBD1 (6 bases). The CDR3 consists of 16 residues. Per germline, CDR1 SGDLS and CDR2 YYNGEE. V was clipped by 0 bases and J by 5 bases, with 12 bases between them. CDR3 residues: CASSVEGTQNNSPLHF. The CDR3 region has the DNA TGTGCCAGCAGCGTAGAAGGGACACAAAATAATTCACCCCTCCACTTT.

On this clone: The junction shows a germline mismatch at one end, possibly a read error. The V gene is TRBV7-7, the J gene TRBJ2-7; perhaps TRBD2 as D (6 bases). The germline gives CDR1 SSHAT, CDR2 FNYEAQ (reference sequence). The CDR3 is made up of 13 amino acids. This CDR3 reads CASSFGGGEEQYF. DNA for the CDR3: TGTGCTAGCAGCTTTGGCGGAGGGGAGGAGCAGTACTTC.

The chain joins TRBV7-2 to TRBJ2-1; 9 nucleotides line up with TRBD2. The CDR3 has 19 amino acids. Germline lookup yields CDR1 SGHTA and CDR2 FQGNSA. V shed 1 base and J 8 bases; nucleotides not matched to a gene: 18. CDR3 sequence (DNA): TGTGCCAGCAGCTTAGTCGGTCCATCTCCCGGGACTAGCTCTCATGAGCAGTTCTTC. Translating gives CASSLVGPSPGTSSHEQFF.

The chain uses TRBV28 and TRBJ1-3, with D possibly matching TRBD1 (5 bases). The CDR3 has 15 amino acids. The V end lost 5 bases, the J end lost 3 bases, and 14 bases lay between the germline ends. The germline V gene has CDR1 MDHEN and CDR2 SYDVKM. The CDR3 DNA reads as TGTGCCAGCAGTCCCCGGCGGGGCTATGGAAACACCATATATTTT. Translation gives CASSPRRGYGNTIYF.

The chain couples TRBV27 to TRBJ2-3; 10 bases map to TRBD2. CDR3 length: 18 amino acids. Trimming removed 6 bases from V and 2 bases from J; junction bases left unmatched: 14. Per the germline V gene, CDR1 is MNHEY and CDR2 is SMNVEV (reference sequence). CDR3 DNA: TGTGCCAGCAGGAGAAACTTGGGGCTAGCGGGAGTCACAGATACGCAGTATTTT. Its translation is CASRRNLGLAGVTDTQYF.

This clone was detected once. The chain has TRBV2 and TRBJ1-1; 9 bases fit TRBD1. Germline-derived CDR1 and CDR2 are SNHLY and FYNNEI. The V segment lost 4 bases and the J segment 7 bases; nucleotides outside the gene matches: 4. CDR3 size: 13 residues. The CDR3 region has the DNA TGTGCCAGCAGTGGGGACAGGGATTATGAAGCTTTCTTT. Translating gives CASSGDRDYEAFF.

V and J are TRBV10-1 and TRBJ2-5; 9 nucleotides match TRBD1. V dropped 5 bases and J dropped 4; count of bases not matched to a gene: 8. In germline, CDR1 is WNHNN, CDR2 SYGVQD (reference sequence). The CDR3 has 15 amino acids. The CDR3 is CASSPTGTGTETQYF. CDR3 DNA: TGCGCCAGCAGTCCTACCGGGACAGGGACAGAGACCCAGTACTTC.

The J gene is TRBJ1-4, the V gene TRBV19, with TRBD1 identical over 11 bases. This CDR3 contains 15 residues. The V and J ends lost 7 bases and 7 bases, in that order; junction bases with no gene match: 8. The germline V gene encodes CDR1 LNHDA and CDR2 SQIVND (reference sequence). CDR3 in amino acids: CASTRGQGAVEKLFF. CDR3 bases: TGTGCCAGTACCCGCGGACAGGGGGCTGTTGAAAAACTGTTTTTT.

The chain is built from TRBV27 and TRBJ2-1; 13 bases are shared with TRBD2. Looked up from germline, CDR1 is MNHEY and CDR2 is SMNVEV (reference sequence). V was clipped by 5 bases and J by 7 bases; unmatched bases: 5. The CDR3 is made up of 15 amino acids. In nucleotides, the CDR3 is TGTGCCAGCAGTCCCGGGACTAGCGGGATGAATGAGCAGTTCTTC. Translated: CASSPGTSGMNEQFF.

The chain links TRBV29-1 to TRBJ2-6; D ambiguous. Trimming took off 5 bases at V and 0 bases at J, with 8 bases between the two ends. Germline V gene sequence: CDR1 SQVTM, CDR2 ANQGSEA. The CDR3 contains 14 residues. The CDR3 here is CSVSHGSGANVLTF. The CDR3 DNA sequence: TGCAGCGTTTCCCATGGCTCTGGGGCCAACGTCCTGACTTTC.

This chain uses TRBV27 with TRBJ2-1; D might be TRBD1 (5 bases). CDR3 size: 15 residues. Looked up from germline, CDR1 is MNHEY and CDR2 is SMNVEV (reference sequence). V dropped 5 bases and J dropped 9 bases, with 20 bases sitting between them. CDR3 sequence (DNA): TGTGCCAGCAGTCGGAGCCAAGGGGTTATAAGTGAGCAGTTCTTC. This translates into CASSRSQGVISEQFF.

The rearrangement uses TRBV6-5 and TRBJ2-1; D is ambiguous. This CDR3 contains 16 residues. The germline V and J ends were trimmed by 0 bases and 2 bases, with 11 bases remaining between them. Germline assignment: CDR1 MNHEY and CDR2 SVGAGI. The CDR3 DNA sequence: TGTGCCAGCAGTTACTCGGGGAACCTGGCCTACAATGAGCAGTTCTTC. Its protein is CASSYSGNLAYNEQFF.

The genes are TRBV5-4 and TRBJ2-3; TRBD2 matches at 8 bases. J was trimmed by 0 bases and V by 1 base; bases with no gene match: 16. The CDR3 spans 20 residues. The germline V gene encodes CDR1 SGHNT and CDR2 YYREEE (reference sequence). This CDR3 is CASSLFPSGRGRPSTDTQYF. CDR3 in DNA: TGTGCCAGCAGCTTGTTCCCCTCCGGTCGCGGGAGGCCCAGCACAGATACGCAGTATTTT.

The chain couples TRBV4-1 to TRBJ1-2; no reliable D call. The CDR3 spans 16 residues. The germline CDR1 and CDR2 sequences are MGHRA and YSYEKL. V gave up 2 bases and J gave up 5 bases, with 18 bases separating them. The CDR3 spells CASSQSGPPENYGYTF. Written as DNA, the CDR3 is TGCGCCAGCAGCCAATCCGGGCCCCCTGAGAATTATGGCTACACCTTC.

This chain's CDR3 is CASSSGAGGLGPTDTQYF. The DNA of the CDR3 is TGTGCCAGCAGCTCCGGAGCGGGAGGGCTAGGCCCCACAGATACGCAGTATTTT. The chain has TRBV9 and TRBJ2-3, with 10 bases aligning to TRBD2. From germline, CDR1 is SGDLS and CDR2 YYNGEE. V lost 4 bases and J lost 2; bases outside the gene matches: 13. This CDR3 has 18 residues. Together with reference TRBV9 and TRBJ2-3, the CDR3 gives the full variable domain: DSGVTQTPKHLITATGQRVTLRCSPRSGDLSVYWYQQSLDQGLQFLIQYYNGEERAKGNILERFSAQQFPDLHSELNLSSLELGDSALYFCASSSGAGGLGPTDTQYFGPGTRLTVL.

The V gene is TRBV29-1, the J gene TRBJ2-5, with 10 nucleotides matching TRBD2. Looked up from germline, CDR1 is SQVTM and CDR2 is ANQGSEA. After removal of 2 bases from V and 2 bases from J, the junction contained 8 bases not matched to a gene. The length of the CDR3 is 16 residues. CDR3 amino acids: CSVEMGLAGAQETQYF. CDR3 sequence (DNA): TGCAGCGTTGAAATGGGGCTAGCGGGGGCTCAAGAGACCCAGTACTTC.

V gene TRBV7-6 combines with J gene TRBJ2-7; 9 bases fit TRBD2. Germline values: CDR1 SGHVS, CDR2 FNYEAQ. V gave up 0 bases and J gave up 4 bases; unmatched junction bases: 1. CDR3 length equals 14 residues. CDR3 in DNA: TGTGCCAGCAGCTTAGCGAGCGGGGGGTACGAGCAGTACTTC. This gives the protein CASSLASGGYEQYF.

DNA of the CDR3: TGTGCCAGCAGCCGGGACACCTACGAGCAGTACTTC. Its protein is CASSRDTYEQYF. This chain connects TRBV5-4 to TRBJ2-7; weak D call: TRBD1 (6 bases). V lost 4 bases, J lost 2 bases, and 7 bases lay in between. CDR1 and CDR2 from the germline V gene are SGHNT and YYREEE (reference sequence). The CDR3 has 12 amino acids.

This clone turned up a few times. The V gene is TRBV2, the J gene TRBJ1-2; no firm D call. The CDR3 contains 12 residues. The V end lost 2 bases, the J end lost 4 bases, and 5 bases lay between the germline ends. CDR1 SNHLY and CDR2 FYNNEI come from the germline V gene. The CDR3 loop reads CASSERAYGYTF. DNA of the CDR3: TGTGCCAGCAGTGAAAGAGCCTATGGCTACACCTTC.

V and J are TRBV2 and TRBJ2-5; tentative D call: TRBD2 (6 bases). V shed 4 bases and J shed 4 bases, with 19 bases lying between them. CDR3 length: 16 residues. From germline, CDR1 is SNHLY and CDR2 FYNNEI. Written as DNA, the CDR3 is TGTGCCAGCAGTGGAGCCGTCGCGGGGATAGGAGAGACCCAGTACTTC. Residues: CASSGAVAGIGETQYF.

The chain carries TRBV5-6 and TRBJ1-1; D may be TRBD1 (5 bases). V shed 6 bases and J shed 1 base, with 13 bases lying between them. This CDR3 is 14 amino acids long. Germline CDR1 SGHDT, CDR2 YYEEEE. The CDR3 spells CASIPGPTNTEAFF. Written as DNA, the CDR3 is TGTGCCAGCATCCCGGGACCGACGAACACTGAAGCTTTCTTT.

The chain joins TRBV25-1 to TRBJ2-1; 9 bases match TRBD2. Germline loops: CDR1 MGHDK, CDR2 SYGVNS. This CDR3 region has 14 residues. V gave up 4 bases and J gave up 4 bases; unmatched junction bases: 2. The CDR3 here is CASSASGDYNEQFF. The DNA for the CDR3 is TGTGCCAGCAGTGCTAGCGGGGATTACAATGAGCAGTTCTTC.

This clone came up a few times. The chain is built from TRBV4-1 and TRBJ2-7; 9 bases match TRBD2. Per germline, CDR1 MGHRA and CDR2 YSYEKL. V dropped 2 bases and J dropped 1; count of bases not matched to a gene: 3. There are 15 residues in the CDR3. In DNA, the CDR3 is TGCGCCAGCAGCCAAACCGCGGGAGGGTCCTACGAGCAGTACTTC. Its protein is CASSQTAGGSYEQYF.

For the CDR3, the DNA is TGTGCCAGCAGCCTTAGGCGGCGCTTGTACGAGCAGTACTTC. Translation gives CASSLRRRLYEQYF. The rearrangement uses TRBV28 and TRBJ2-7; D is unclear. CDR3 length: 14 residues. The V end lost 6 bases, the J end lost 4 bases, and 16 bases lay between the germline ends. Per germline, CDR1 MDHEN and CDR2 SYDVKM.

The chain combines TRBV4-1 with TRBJ2-1; TRBD2 agrees at 8 bases. V trimming: 0 bases; J trimming: 0 bases; junction bases outside the gene matches: 7. The germline V gene encodes CDR1 MGHRA and CDR2 YSYEKL. The CDR3 contains 18 residues. CDR3 bases: TGCGCCAGCAGCCAAGAGACGAGGCGGGAGGACTCCTACAATGAGCAGTTCTTC. Its protein is CASSQETRREDSYNEQFF.

The V and J genes are TRBV7-9 and TRBJ2-5; D unresolved. Per germline, CDR1 SEHNR and CDR2 FQNEAQ (reference sequence). This CDR3 is built from 14 residues. Trimming shortened V by 2 bases and J by 4 bases, and 11 bases separated the two germline ends. The CDR3 spells CASSLQFGSETQYF. DNA of the CDR3: TGTGCCAGCAGCTTACAGTTCGGCTCAGAGACCCAGTACTTC.

The chain couples TRBV10-1 to TRBJ2-1, with 10 nucleotides matching TRBD2. Trimming at V came to 3 bases and at J to 9 bases, leaving 5 bases not matched to a gene. Germline V CDR1 and CDR2: WNHNN, SYGVQD (reference sequence). CDR3 length: 14 amino acids. CDR3 loop: CASSEAGGPREQFF. The CDR3 region has the DNA TGCGCCAGCAGTGAAGCGGGAGGGCCACGTGAGCAGTTCTTC.